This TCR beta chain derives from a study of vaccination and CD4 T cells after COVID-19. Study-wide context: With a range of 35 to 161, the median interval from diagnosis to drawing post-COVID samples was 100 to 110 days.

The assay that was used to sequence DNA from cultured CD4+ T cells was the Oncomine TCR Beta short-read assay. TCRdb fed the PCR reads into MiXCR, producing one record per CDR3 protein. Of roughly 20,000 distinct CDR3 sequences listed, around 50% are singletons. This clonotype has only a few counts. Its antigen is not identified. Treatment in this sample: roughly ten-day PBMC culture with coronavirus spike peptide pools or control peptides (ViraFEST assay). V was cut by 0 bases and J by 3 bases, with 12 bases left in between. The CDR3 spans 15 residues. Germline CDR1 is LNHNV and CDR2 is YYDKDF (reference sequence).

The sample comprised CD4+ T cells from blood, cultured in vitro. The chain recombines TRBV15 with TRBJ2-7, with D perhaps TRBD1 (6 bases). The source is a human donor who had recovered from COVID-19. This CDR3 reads CATSRDSQGSYEQYF. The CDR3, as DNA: TGTGCCACCAGCAGAGATTCGCAGGGGAGCTACGAGCAGTACTTC.